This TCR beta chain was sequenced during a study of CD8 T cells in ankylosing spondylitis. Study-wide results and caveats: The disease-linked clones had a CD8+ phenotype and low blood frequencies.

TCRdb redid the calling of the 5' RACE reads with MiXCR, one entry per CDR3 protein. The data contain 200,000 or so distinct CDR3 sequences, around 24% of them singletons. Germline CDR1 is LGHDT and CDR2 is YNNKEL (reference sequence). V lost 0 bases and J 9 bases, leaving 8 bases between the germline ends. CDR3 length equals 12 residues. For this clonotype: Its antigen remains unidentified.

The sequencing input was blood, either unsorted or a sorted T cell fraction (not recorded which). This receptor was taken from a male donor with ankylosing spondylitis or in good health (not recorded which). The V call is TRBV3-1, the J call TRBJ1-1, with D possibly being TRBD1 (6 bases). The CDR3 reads CASSQETGKAFF. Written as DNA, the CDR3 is TGTGCCAGCAGCCAAGAAACAGGGAAAGCTTTCTTT. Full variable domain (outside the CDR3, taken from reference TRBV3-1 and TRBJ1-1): DTAVSQTPKYLVTQMGNDKSIKCEQNLGHDTMYWYKQDSKKFLKIMFSYNNKELIINETVPNRFSPKSPDKAHLNLHINSLELGDSAVYFCASSQETGKAFFGQGTRLTVV.